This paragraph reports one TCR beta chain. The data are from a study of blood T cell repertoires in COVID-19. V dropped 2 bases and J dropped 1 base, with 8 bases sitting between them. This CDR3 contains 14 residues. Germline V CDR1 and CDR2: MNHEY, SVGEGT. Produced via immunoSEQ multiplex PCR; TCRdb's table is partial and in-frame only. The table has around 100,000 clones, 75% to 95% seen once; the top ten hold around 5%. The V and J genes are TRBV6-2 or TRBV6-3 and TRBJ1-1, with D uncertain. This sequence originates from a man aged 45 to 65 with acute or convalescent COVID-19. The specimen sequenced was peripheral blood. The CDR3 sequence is CASSYEPKNTEAFF. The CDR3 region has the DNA TGTGCCAGCAGTTACGAGCCGAAGAACACTGAAGCTTTCTTT.